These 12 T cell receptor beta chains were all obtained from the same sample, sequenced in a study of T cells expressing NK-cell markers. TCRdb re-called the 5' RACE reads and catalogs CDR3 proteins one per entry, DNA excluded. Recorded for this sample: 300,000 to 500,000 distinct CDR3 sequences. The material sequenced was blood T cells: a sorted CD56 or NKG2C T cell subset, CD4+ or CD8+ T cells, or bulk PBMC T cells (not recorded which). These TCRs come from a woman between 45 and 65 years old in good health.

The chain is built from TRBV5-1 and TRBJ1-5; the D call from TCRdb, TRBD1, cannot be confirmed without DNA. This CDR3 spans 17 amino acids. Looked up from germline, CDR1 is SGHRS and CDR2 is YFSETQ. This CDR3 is CASSSIGGPYSNQPQHF.

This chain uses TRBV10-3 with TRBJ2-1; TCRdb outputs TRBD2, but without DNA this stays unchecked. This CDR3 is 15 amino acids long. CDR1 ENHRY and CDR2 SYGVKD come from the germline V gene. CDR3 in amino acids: CAIRPSGNINNEQFF.

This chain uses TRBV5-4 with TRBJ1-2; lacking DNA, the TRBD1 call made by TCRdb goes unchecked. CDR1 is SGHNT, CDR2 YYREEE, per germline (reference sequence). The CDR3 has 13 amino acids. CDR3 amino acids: CASSRDSPDGYTF.

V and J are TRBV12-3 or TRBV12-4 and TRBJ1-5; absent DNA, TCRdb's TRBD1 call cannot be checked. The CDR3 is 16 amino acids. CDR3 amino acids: CASSSHWGQGNQPQHF.

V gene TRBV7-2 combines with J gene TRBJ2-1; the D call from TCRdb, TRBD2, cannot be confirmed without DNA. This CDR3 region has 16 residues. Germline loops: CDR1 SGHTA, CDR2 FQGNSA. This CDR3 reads CASSQGGARTRGEQFF.

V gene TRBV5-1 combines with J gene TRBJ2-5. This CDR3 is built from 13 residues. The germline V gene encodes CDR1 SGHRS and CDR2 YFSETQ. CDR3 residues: CASSKTFQETQYF. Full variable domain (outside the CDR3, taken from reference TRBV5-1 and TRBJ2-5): KAGVTQTPRYLIKTRGQQVTLSCSPISGHRSVSWYQQTPGQGLQFLFEYFSETQRNKGNFPGRFSGRQFSNSRSEMNVSTLELGDSALYLCASSKTFQETQYFGPGTRLLVL.

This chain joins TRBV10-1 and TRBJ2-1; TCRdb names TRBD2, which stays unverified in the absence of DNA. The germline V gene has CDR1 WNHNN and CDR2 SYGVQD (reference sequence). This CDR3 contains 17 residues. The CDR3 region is CASSESTRASGRHEQFF.

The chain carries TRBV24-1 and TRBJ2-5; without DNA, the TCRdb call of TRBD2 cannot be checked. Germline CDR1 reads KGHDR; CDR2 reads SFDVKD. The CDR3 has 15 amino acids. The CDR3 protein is CATLGLAANQETQYF.

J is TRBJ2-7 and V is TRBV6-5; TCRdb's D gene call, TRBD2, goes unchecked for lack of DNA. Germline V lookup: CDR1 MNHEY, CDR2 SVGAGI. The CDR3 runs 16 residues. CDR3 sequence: CASSYSGTSGMSEQYF.

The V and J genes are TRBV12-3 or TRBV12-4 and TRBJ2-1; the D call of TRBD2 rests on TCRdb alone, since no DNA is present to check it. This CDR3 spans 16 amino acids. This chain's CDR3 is CASRESSGTGGNEQFF.

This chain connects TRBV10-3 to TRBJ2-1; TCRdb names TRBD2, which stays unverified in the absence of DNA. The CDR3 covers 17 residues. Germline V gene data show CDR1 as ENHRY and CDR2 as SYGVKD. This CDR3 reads CAISESPAGVSYNEQFF.

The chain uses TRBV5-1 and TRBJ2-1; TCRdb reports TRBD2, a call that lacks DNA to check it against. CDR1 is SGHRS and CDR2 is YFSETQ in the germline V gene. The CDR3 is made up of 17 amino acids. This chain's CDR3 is CASSLAGWASGSNEQFF.